This entry lists 27 T cell receptor beta chains sequenced from one sample in a study of post-analysis software for immune sequencing data. For these receptors, no antigen is known. Regarding the study as a whole: A few TRBV segments occurring more often in patients than controls included TRBV5-6, TRBV5-1 and TRBV20-1.

Tagging with unique molecular identifiers was a feature of the TCR beta cDNA libraries. TCRdb re-analysed the PCR reads in MiXCR, keeping a single row per CDR3 protein. The sample has roughly 650,000 distinct CDR3 sequences; approximately 59% are singletons. The sample consisted of blood. The receptors derive from a girl aged 2-10 years with multiple sclerosis.

This chain links TRBV7-9 with TRBJ2-5; 7 bases agree with TRBD1. The length of the CDR3 is 13 residues. Looked up from germline, CDR1 is SEHNR and CDR2 is FQNEAQ (reference sequence). The ends lost 9 bases at V and 1 base at J; junction bases unmatched: 5. The CDR3 here is CASAGTVQETQYF. DNA for the CDR3: TGTGCCAGTGCTGGGACAGTCCAAGAGACCCAGTACTTC.

This clonotype has only a few counts. The rearrangement links TRBV29-1 to TRBJ2-1; the match to TRBD1 covers 9 bases. Trimming at V came to 0 bases and at J to 1 base, leaving 7 bases not matched to a gene. CDR3 size: 17 residues. Germline assignment: CDR1 SQVTM and CDR2 ANQGSEA. The CDR3, as DNA: TGCAGCGTTGAAGATTGGGGACAGGGTGTGTCCTACAATGAGCAGTTCTTC. It specifies CSVEDWGQGVSYNEQFF.

The chain combines TRBV6-5 with TRBJ2-1, with 8 bases lining up with TRBD2. Germline V gene sequence: CDR1 MNHEY, CDR2 SVGAGI. J gave up 10 bases and V 6 bases, and 8 bases lay outside the gene matches. This CDR3 contains 13 residues. The CDR3 bases are TGTGCCAGCAGGACCGGGACTAGTCTGGAGCAGTTCTTC. This sequence encodes CASRTGTSLEQFF.

This clonotype was detected a few times. The V and J genes are TRBV10-3 and TRBJ2-7, with 14 bases identical to TRBD2. V trimming: 4 bases; J trimming: 6 bases; junction bases outside the gene matches: 11. Germline-derived CDR1 and CDR2 are ENHRY and SYGVKD. The CDR3 totals 17 residues. CDR3 loop: CAISGGTSGRSTGEQYF. For the CDR3, the DNA is TGTGCCATCAGTGGGGGGACTAGCGGGAGATCAACAGGCGAGCAGTACTTC.

The rearrangement joins TRBV6-5 to TRBJ2-6; the D is unclear. The V end was cut by 7 bases, the J end by 0 bases, with 16 bases between. The CDR3 totals 17 residues. CDR1 is MNHEY and CDR2 is SVGAGI in the germline V gene. The CDR3 DNA reads TGTGCCAGCATTAGTCTCCTTATGAACTCTGGGGCCAACGTCCTGACTTTC. It translates to CASISLLMNSGANVLTF.

The chain joins TRBV7-9 to TRBJ2-1; D ambiguous. CDR1 SEHNR and CDR2 FQNEAQ come from the germline V gene (reference sequence). This CDR3 is built from 13 residues. Trimming shortened V by 5 bases and J by 6 bases, and 11 bases separated the two germline ends. The CDR3 is CASSPPIRNEQFF. CDR3 in DNA: TGTGCCAGCAGCCCGCCCATCCGCAATGAGCAGTTCTTC.

The chain has TRBV9 and TRBJ1-1, with 10 bases lining up with TRBD1. The CDR3 sequence is 16 residues long. V shed 0 bases, J shed 0 bases, and the junction held 2 bases outside the gene matches. Germline values: CDR1 SGDLS, CDR2 YYNGEE. CDR3 in DNA: TGTGCCAGCAGCGTAGGGACAGGGGGGCTGAACACTGAAGCTTTCTTT. Protein product: CASSVGTGGLNTEAFF.

This clonotype was observed a few times. This CDR3 reads CASSSEGGTDTQYF. Here the CDR3 DNA reads TGTGCCAGCAGCTCCGAGGGAGGCACAGATACGCAGTATTTT. This sequence joins TRBV12-3 or TRBV12-4 and TRBJ2-3; a possible D gene is TRBD2 (5 bases). Trimming removed 6 bases at V and 1 base at J, with 11 bases between. This CDR3 is built from 14 residues.

V is TRBV27 and J is TRBJ2-7; D gene unclear. The CDR3 runs to 11 residues. The germline gives CDR1 MNHEY, CDR2 SMNVEV (reference sequence). Trimming left V 8 bases short and J 2 bases short, with 7 bases between. As DNA, the CDR3 is TGTGCCAGCGTCCAGGCCTACGAGCAGTACTTC. This sequence encodes CASVQAYEQYF.

The V gene is TRBV13, the J gene TRBJ1-1; TRBD1 matches 7 bases. This CDR3 comprises 14 residues. Germline values: CDR1 PRHDT, CDR2 FYEKMQ (reference sequence). V trimming: 3 bases; J trimming: 7 bases; junction bases outside the gene matches: 8. CDR3 nucleotides: TGTGCCAGCAGCTTTTACAGGGGTAGGGGTGAAGCTTTCTTT. This codes for CASSFYRGRGEAFF.

This clonotype was found a few times. The chain uses TRBV29-1 and TRBJ2-6; no reliable D call. Trimming took 1 base from V and 2 from J, leaving 18 bases between them. CDR1 SQVTM and CDR2 ANQGSEA come from the germline V gene. This CDR3 has 18 amino acids. The DNA of the CDR3 is TGCAGCGTTGAAGCTCCCTCACCTACAAGGGCTGGGGCCAACGTCCTGACTTTC. Amino acid sequence: CSVEAPSPTRAGANVLTF.

This clonotype was counted only a few times. The J gene is TRBJ2-1, the V gene TRBV19, with a weak D call TRBD1 (6 bases). The CDR3 is made up of 13 amino acids. Germline CDR1 reads LNHDA; CDR2 reads SQIVND (reference sequence). Trimming pared 2 bases from V and 9 bases from J, leaving 11 bases between. This CDR3 is CASSITGSTEQFF. The CDR3, as DNA: TGTGCCAGTAGTATAACAGGGTCTACTGAGCAGTTCTTC.

The chain couples TRBV11-2 to TRBJ2-5; D gene uncertain. V lost 3 bases and J lost 4, with 6 bases in between. The germline CDR1 and CDR2 sequences are SGHAT and FQNNGV. The CDR3 covers 12 residues. The CDR3 DNA reads as TGTGCCAGCAGCTTCCTTCTAGAGACCCAGTACTTC. It specifies CASSFLLETQYF.

Turning to this clonotype: A read error may produce the germline difference seen at one junction end. The V call is TRBV3-1, the J call TRBJ2-1; D remains ambiguous. The CDR3 consists of 13 residues. Germline V gene sequence: CDR1 LGHDT, CDR2 YNNKEL (reference sequence). In nucleotides, the CDR3 is TGTGCCAGCAGCCAAGACTTCAACGACGAGCGGTTCTTC. It encodes CASSQDFNDERFF.

This clonotype is a singleton in its sample. This chain uses TRBV20-1 with TRBJ2-1; 10 nucleotides line up with TRBD2. Germline V gene lookup returns CDR1 DFQATT and CDR2 SNEGSKA (reference sequence). This CDR3 is 17 amino acids long. Here the CDR3 reads CSGGRSGRASLSNEQFF. In DNA, the CDR3 is TGCAGCGGGGGGAGAAGCGGGAGGGCCAGTCTGAGTAATGAGCAGTTCTTC.

The rearrangement joins TRBV3-1 to TRBJ1-5, with D possibly TRBD1 on 5 matching bases. The length of the CDR3 is 15 residues. Germline V gives CDR1 LGHDT, CDR2 YNNKEL (reference sequence). Trimming left V 3 bases short and J 4 bases short, with 13 bases between. The chain's CDR3 is CASSQGDSRNQPQHF. For the CDR3, the DNA is TGTGCCAGCAGCCAGGGCGACAGCCGAAATCAGCCCCAGCATTTT. The full variable domain, completed using reference TRBV3-1 and TRBJ1-5, is DTAVSQTPKYLVTQMGNDKSIKCEQNLGHDTMYWYKQDSKKFLKIMFSYNNKELIINETVPNRFSPKSPDKAHLNLHINSLELGDSAVYFCASSQGDSRNQPQHFGDGTRLSIL.

The genes are TRBV2 and TRBJ2-3; D unclear. Germline CDR1 SNHLY, CDR2 FYNNEI. Trimming removed 7 bases at V and 6 bases at J, with 11 bases between. This CDR3 has 12 amino acids. Written as DNA, the CDR3 is TGTGCCAGCAATATTGACCGCGATACGCAGTATTTT. Protein sequence: CASNIDRDTQYF.

The V call is TRBV10-2, the J call TRBJ2-7, with D unclear. CDR1 is WSHSY, CDR2 SAAADI, per germline. The V and J ends lost 5 bases and 3 bases respectively, with 11 bases between them. The CDR3 spans 13 residues. CDR3 nucleotides: TGCGCCAGCAGTCCAGACAAGCACTACGAGCAGTACTTC. Residues: CASSPDKHYEQYF.

The rearrangement joins TRBV13 to TRBJ2-7; TRBD1 might be the D (5 bases). Trimming took off 2 bases at V and 5 bases at J, with 16 bases between the two ends. The CDR3 is made up of 15 amino acids. The germline V gene has CDR1 PRHDT and CDR2 FYEKMQ (reference sequence). Here the CDR3 reads CASSLIGALGHEQYF. The DNA for the CDR3 is TGTGCCAGCAGCTTAATAGGGGCCCTCGGACACGAGCAGTACTTC.

The V call is TRBV20-1, the J call TRBJ2-5; D gene ambiguous. The CDR3 has 13 amino acids. Trimming shortened V by 4 bases and J by 0 bases, and 9 bases separated the two germline ends. Germline V gives CDR1 DFQATT, CDR2 SNEGSKA (reference sequence). The DNA for the CDR3 is TGCAGTGCTACCCGAACCGACCAAGAGACCCAGTACTTC. Translated, it gives CSATRTDQETQYF.

The V call is TRBV24-1, the J call TRBJ2-7; D is uncertain. Trimming left V 3 bases short and J 6 bases short, with 14 bases between. Germline loops: CDR1 KGHDR, CDR2 SFDVKD. This CDR3 comprises 14 residues. The CDR3 DNA sequence: TGTGCCACCAGTGATCCGGGTGGGATCGGCGAGCAGTACTTC. Protein: CATSDPGGIGEQYF.

This clonotype was found a few times. V usage is TRBV7-8 and J usage is TRBJ2-3; D is perhaps TRBD1 (6 bases). The CDR3 covers 15 residues. Deletions cut 5 bases from V and 1 base from J, with 13 bases between. Per germline, CDR1 SGHVS and CDR2 FQNEAQ. The chain's CDR3 is CASSPRGKGTDTQYF. In DNA form, the CDR3 reads TGTGCCAGCAGCCCTAGGGGGAAGGGCACAGATACGCAGTATTTT.

This clonotype was seen only a few times. The chain joins TRBV12-3 or TRBV12-4 to TRBJ2-5; possibly TRBD2 for D (6 bases). This CDR3 contains 15 residues. Trimming removed 3 bases from V and 0 bases from J, with 11 bases in between. The CDR3 region is CASSFGPGDQETQYF. CDR3 nucleotide sequence: TGTGCCAGCAGTTTTGGACCGGGGGACCAAGAGACCCAGTACTTC.

CDR3 sequence reads: CASSQGQEVNGENIQYF. In DNA, the CDR3 is TGTGCCAGCAGCCAAGGACAGGAGGTGAACGGAGAAAACATTCAGTACTTC. The chain recombines TRBV12-3 or TRBV12-4 with TRBJ2-4; 7 bases match TRBD1. The V and J ends lost 6 bases and 5 bases, in that order; junction bases with no gene match: 16. CDR3 length: 17 residues.

V and J are TRBV7-9 and TRBJ1-2, with D maybe TRBD1 (5 bases). V lost 5 bases to trimming and J lost 3 bases, with 13 bases between them. The CDR3 consists of 14 residues. From germline, CDR1 is SEHNR and CDR2 FQNEAQ (reference sequence). As DNA, the CDR3 is TGTGCCAGCAGCCCCAAAGGGGAGTACTATGGCTACACCTTC. Protein: CASSPKGEYYGYTF.

J is TRBJ2-2 and V is TRBV6-6, with D possibly matching TRBD2 (5 bases). Trimming removed 5 bases from V and 5 bases from J, with 18 bases in between. The CDR3 runs 16 residues. In germline, CDR1 is MNHNY, CDR2 SVGAGI (reference sequence). CDR3 region: CASSPQTATGTGELFF. In DNA form, the CDR3 reads TGTGCCAGCAGTCCGCAGACGGCCACGGGGACCGGGGAGCTGTTTTTT.

The chain combines TRBV27 with TRBJ2-3, with no clear D. The V end was cut by 6 bases, the J end by 3 bases, with 16 bases between. Per germline, CDR1 MNHEY and CDR2 SMNVEV (reference sequence). This CDR3 has 15 amino acids. CDR3 region: CASRTQPPLTDTQYF. CDR3 DNA: TGTGCCAGCAGAACACAGCCCCCATTAACAGATACGCAGTATTTT.